These 21 T cell receptor beta chains came from one sample sequenced in a study of cytomegalovirus exposure and HLA in healthy donors. PCR amplification relied on 60 Vbeta primers (plus 13 Jbeta primers). Profiled with immunoSEQ multiplex PCR; TCRdb holds only in-frame clones, not every one. The sample yields 100,000 to 150,000 clones, 15% to 20% seen once. The sample consisted of PBMCs. The receptors come from a female donor in good health and CMV-seropositive.

The gene calls are TRBV7-6 and TRBJ2-5, with 8 bases aligning to TRBD2. This CDR3 contains 15 residues. Germline V gene sequence: CDR1 SGHVS, CDR2 FNYEAQ. V shed 5 bases and J 5 bases; nucleotides not matched to a gene: 10. CDR3 DNA sequence: TGTGCCAGCAGCCCCGGGGGGGGGCTACCGGAGACCCAGTACTTC. This gives the protein CASSPGGGLPETQYF. Combining the CDR3 with reference TRBV7-6 and TRBJ2-5 gives the whole variable domain GAGVSQSPRYKVTKRGQDVALRCDPISGHVSLYWYRQALGQGPEFLTYFNYEAQQDKSGLPNDRFSAERPEGSISTLTIQRTEQRDSAMYRCASSPGGGLPETQYFGPGTRLLVL.

This clone appeared a few times. The chain employs TRBV10-2 and TRBJ2-7; 7 bases are a match to TRBD2. This CDR3 contains 14 residues. V lost 7 bases and J lost 3; bases outside the gene matches: 9. Germline V CDR1 and CDR2: WSHSY, SAAADI. The CDR3 region is CASKTSRVYYEQYF. Written as DNA, the CDR3 is TGCGCCAGCAAGACTAGCCGTGTGTACTACGAGCAGTACTTC.

This clone turned up a few times. The rearrangement joins TRBV5-6 to TRBJ1-1; D possibly corresponds to TRBD1 (6 bases). V lost 4 bases, J lost 4 bases, and 14 bases lay in between. Germline V CDR1 and CDR2: SGHDT, YYEEEE. The CDR3 has 14 amino acids. CDR3 protein: CASSPGVRGTEAFF. As DNA, the CDR3 is TGTGCCAGCAGCCCAGGGGTAAGAGGCACTGAAGCTTTCTTT. The variable domain in full, completed from reference TRBV5-6 and TRBJ1-1, reads DAGVTQSPTHLIKTRGQQVTLRCSPKSGHDTVSWYQQALGQGPQFIFQYYEEEERQRGNFPDRFSGHQFPNYSSELNVNALLLGDSALYLCASSPGVRGTEAFFGQGTRLTVV.

CDR3 loop: CASSLLKGAGGYNEQFF. CDR3 DNA sequence: TGTGCCAGCAGCTTGTTAAAGGGAGCGGGAGGGTACAATGAGCAGTTCTTC. The genes are TRBV7-9 and TRBJ2-1, with 10 bases that match TRBD2. Germline-derived CDR1 and CDR2 are SEHNR and FQNEAQ (reference sequence). Unmatched junction bases numbered 9, after V lost 3 bases and J lost 4 bases. The CDR3 loop spans 17 amino acids.

The gene calls are TRBV7-2 and TRBJ2-7, with D possibly TRBD2 on 6 matching bases. Trimming took 2 bases from V and 0 from J, leaving 14 bases between them. Germline V gene data show CDR1 as SGHTA and CDR2 as FQGNSA. This CDR3 contains 16 residues. CDR3 DNA sequence: TGTGCCAGCAGCTTATTGGGGAGCGGGCTCTCCTACGAGCAGTACTTC. Amino acid sequence: CASSLLGSGLSYEQYF.

A few counts support this clone. The V call is TRBV19, the J call TRBJ2-6; possibly TRBD1 for D (5 bases). The V gene lost 3 bases and the J gene lost 0 bases, with 9 bases spanning the gap. Germline lookup yields CDR1 LNHDA and CDR2 SQIVND (reference sequence). This CDR3 contains 16 residues. CDR3 in DNA: TGTGCCAGTAGTATCAGGGCTCTCTCTGGGGCCAACGTCCTGACTTTC. Its translation: CASSIRALSGANVLTF.

The chain carries TRBV30 and TRBJ2-7; D perhaps matches TRBD2 (6 bases). The V and J ends lost 5 bases and 3 bases respectively, with 20 bases between them. The CDR3 consists of 15 residues. Germline V CDR1 and CDR2: GTSNPN, SVGIG (reference sequence). CDR3 in amino acids: CAWDKGLSAHYEQYF. CDR3 bases: TGTGCCTGGGATAAGGGACTCTCAGCCCACTACGAGCAGTACTTC. The entire variable domain, with the rest obtained from reference TRBV30 and TRBJ2-7, is as follows: SQTIHQWPATLVQPVGSPLSLECTVEGTSNPNLYWYRQAAGRGLQLLFYSVGIGQISSEVPQNLSASRPQDRQFILSSKKLLLSDSGFYLCAWDKGLSAHYEQYFGPGTRLTVT.

This clone has more than one count but fewer than ten. This rearrangement joins TRBV7-2 to TRBJ2-1, with TRBD2 matching over 9 bases. Germline V gives CDR1 SGHTA, CDR2 FQGNSA. V trimming: 4 bases; J trimming: 9 bases; junction bases outside the gene matches: 4. The CDR3 runs to 13 residues. The CDR3 DNA sequence: TGTGCCAGCAGCTCGCTAGCGGGGATTGAGCAGTTCTTC. It specifies CASSSLAGIEQFF.

This clone was seen a handful of times. The chain is built from TRBV28 and TRBJ1-1; 8 nucleotides agree with TRBD1. After removal of 0 bases from V and 4 bases from J, the junction contained 7 bases not matched to a gene. Germline values: CDR1 MDHEN, CDR2 SYDVKM. This CDR3 spans 16 amino acids. CDR3 in DNA: TGTGCCAGCAGTTTATGGGGACTTGGACAGGGCACTGAAGCTTTCTTT. It encodes CASSLWGLGQGTEAFF.

The chain recombines TRBV6-4 with TRBJ1-6; TRBD1 might be the D (6 bases). V lost 1 base and J lost 9, with 7 bases in between. CDR3 length equals 13 residues. Germline V gives CDR1 MRHNA, CDR2 SNTAGT. DNA of the CDR3: TGTGCCAGCAGTGACTTCAGGGGTTCACCCCTCCACTTT. Amino acids: CASSDFRGSPLHF.

The V and J genes are TRBV5-6 and TRBJ2-3; D possibly corresponds to TRBD2 (6 bases). CDR3 size: 15 residues. CDR1 SGHDT and CDR2 YYEEEE come from the germline V gene. The germline V and J ends were trimmed by 0 bases and 0 bases, with 8 bases remaining between them. The CDR3, as DNA: TGTGCCAGCAGCTTGGTAGCGGATAGCACAGATACGCAGTATTTT. The encoded protein is CASSLVADSTDTQYF.

The V gene is TRBV5-1, the J gene TRBJ1-1; D gene unclear. CDR3 size: 16 residues. V shed 1 base and J shed 0 bases, with 13 bases lying between them. The germline CDR1 and CDR2 sequences are SGHRS and YFSETQ. The CDR3 DNA follows: TGCGCCAGCAGCTTGCATAGTCGCAACTTGAACACTGAAGCTTTCTTT. Translated, it gives CASSLHSRNLNTEAFF.

The V call is TRBV5-1, the J call TRBJ1-2; D is unclear. Germline V gives CDR1 SGHRS, CDR2 YFSETQ. V lost 1 base and J lost 2, with 6 bases in between. The CDR3 runs 13 residues. The CDR3 reads CASSLTENYGYTF. The CDR3 DNA reads as TGCGCCAGCAGCTTGACGGAGAACTATGGCTACACCTTC.

This clone was seen a few times. V is TRBV29-1 and J is TRBJ2-1; D unresolved. CDR1 is SQVTM, CDR2 ANQGSEA, per germline. Trimming removed 1 base from V and 5 bases from J, with 9 bases in between. The CDR3 length is 13 residues. The CDR3 DNA sequence: TGCAGCGTTGAAGCTCGACTTAACAATGAGCAGTTCTTC. Encoded protein: CSVEARLNNEQFF.

The table lists this clone with a few counts. The chain's CDR3 is CASSLGQPSSGNTIYF. Written as DNA, the CDR3 is TGTGCCAGCAGCTTGGGACAGCCGAGCTCTGGAAACACCATATATTTT. The chain couples TRBV5-5 to TRBJ1-3, with a possible D match to TRBD1 (5 bases). In germline, CDR1 is SGHKS, CDR2 YYEKEE (reference sequence). With 0 bases removed from V and 0 bases from J, the gap between germline ends came to 10 bases. This CDR3 is built from 16 residues. The full variable domain, in which reference TRBV5-5 and TRBJ1-3 provide the parts outside the CDR3, is DAGVTQSPTHLIKTRGQQVTLRCSPISGHKSVSWYQQVLGQGPQFIFQYYEKEERGRGNFPDRFSARQFPNYSSELNVNALLLGDSALYLCASSLGQPSSGNTIYFGEGSWLTVV.

The CDR3 loop reads CASSPRRGGTTDTQYF. The CDR3 DNA is TGTGCCAGCAGCCCCCGAAGGGGGGGGACCACAGATACGCAGTATTTT. The gene calls are TRBV5-4 and TRBJ2-3; a weak D match, TRBD2 (7 bases). Deletions cut 4 bases from V and 2 bases from J, with 17 bases between. CDR3 length: 16 amino acids. Germline V CDR1 and CDR2: SGHNT, YYREEE (reference sequence).

This clone was observed a few times. The V call is TRBV9, the J call TRBJ2-1; D unresolved. The CDR3 covers 13 residues. The germline V gene encodes CDR1 SGDLS and CDR2 YYNGEE. Trimming left V 0 bases short and J 3 bases short, with 4 bases between. In nucleotides, the CDR3 is TGTGCCAGCAGCGTAGGACACTACAATGAGCAGTTCTTC. Translated: CASSVGHYNEQFF.

The chain employs TRBV7-9 and TRBJ1-4; D unclear. Trimming removed 3 bases from V and 7 bases from J, with 12 bases in between. Germline V gives CDR1 SEHNR, CDR2 FQNEAQ (reference sequence). The CDR3 totals 14 residues. The CDR3 spells CASSFRSGVEKLFF. The CDR3 region has the DNA TGTGCCAGCAGCTTTCGGTCTGGTGTTGAAAAACTGTTTTTT.

V usage is TRBV4-1 and J usage is TRBJ2-7; D might be TRBD2 (6 bases). CDR1 and CDR2 from the germline V gene are MGHRA and YSYEKL. Trimming left V 1 base short and J 3 bases short, with 22 bases between. The CDR3 extends over 18 amino acids. The CDR3 here is CASSQVGDWRERRYEQYF. The CDR3 DNA is TGCGCCAGCAGCCAAGTCGGTGATTGGAGGGAGCGACGCTACGAGCAGTACTTC.

V is TRBV5-4 and J is TRBJ2-7, with 10 positions matching TRBD2. The CDR3 extends over 14 amino acids. Germline V lookup: CDR1 SGHNT, CDR2 YYREEE (reference sequence). Germline trimming cut 2 bases from V and 8 bases from J; bases unmatched to any gene: 7. CDR3 nucleotides: TGTGCCAGCAGCTTACTAGCGGGGCACGGGCAGCAGTACTTC. Its translation: CASSLLAGHGQQYF.

V gene TRBV27 combines with J gene TRBJ2-5, with TRBD2 as a possible D gene (6 bases). V lost 3 bases and J lost 1, with 12 bases in between. Looked up from germline, CDR1 is MNHEY and CDR2 is SMNVEV (reference sequence). The CDR3 contains 15 residues. The CDR3 loop reads CASSFVGGLQETQYF. The CDR3 DNA follows: TGTGCCAGCAGTTTTGTGGGGGGACTCCAAGAGACCCAGTACTTC.